This paragraph covers one T cell receptor (beta chain) sequence. Its antigen is undetermined. The entry originates in a study of CD4 T cells in relation to SARS-CoV-2 and coronaviruses. The unexposed donors gave CD4+ T cells in about 2011-2019, prior to COVID-19. After ten to eleven days of culture, CD4+ T cells were isolated. Produced via immunoSEQ multiplex PCR; TCRdb's table is partial and in-frame only. The table lists more than 20,000 clones, around 76% of them singletons. Sequenced sample: CD4+ T cells from PBMCs, cultured in vitro. This receptor was obtained from a human donor in good health.

CDR3 in DNA: TGTGCCAGCATAGAAGGGTCTGGAAACACCATATATTTT. Translating it yields CASIEGSGNTIYF. The chain carries TRBV28 and TRBJ1-3; D call uncertain. The CDR3 contains 13 residues. Germline CDR1 MDHEN, CDR2 SYDVKM. V was clipped by 7 bases and J by 1 base, with 8 bases between them.